Listed below are T cell receptor beta chains from one sample, sequenced in a study of T cells after yellow fever vaccination. TCRdb re-called the 5' RACE reads with MiXCR, one entry per CDR3 protein. The sample lists 45,000 to 65,000 distinct CDR3 sequences, about 6.6% occurring once. This specimen was CD8+ T cells not binding an NS4B(214-222) dextramer, sorted from PBMCs, taken roughly 45 days after the first yellow fever vaccination. These TCRs come from a man younger than 30 who received the YFV17D yellow fever vaccine. Each CDR3 is given with its conserved first and last residue. D genes are given only for firm matches. The listing skips clone size in some rows; elsewhere it reads once, few, many or a size class.

TRBJ1-3 | - | TRBV27 | few | CASSLSLGTGNTIYF | TGTGCCAGCAGTTTATCGTTAGGGACCGGAAACACCATATATTTT
TRBJ2-5 | TRBD2 | TRBV5-4 | few | CASSPREGDFKYF | TGTGCCAGCAGCCCCAGGGAGGGAGACTTTAAGTACTTC
TRBJ2-6 | - | TRBV10-3 | many | CAISSGTTSGANVLTF | TGTGCCATCAGCTCCGGGACAACCTCTGGGGCCAACGTCCTGACTTTC
TRBJ2-3 | - | TRBV5-1 | many | CASSLNSPHQYF | TGCGCCAGCAGCTTGAACTCTCCCCACCAGTATTTT
TRBJ2-5 | - | TRBV4-1 | few | CASSQGGEETQYF | TGCGCCAGCAGCCAAGGAGGGGAAGAGACCCAGTACTTC
TRBJ2-1 | - | TRBV6-2/TRBV6-3 | many | CASSSYRAEQFF | TGTGCCAGCAGTTCTTACAGGGCTGAGCAGTTCTTC
TRBJ2-7 | - | TRBV20-1 | many | CSAMAGEGYEQYF | TGCAGTGCTATGGCAGGGGAGGGTTACGAGCAGTACTTC
TRBJ1-1 | - | TRBV4-1 | many | CASSQDRYTEAFF | TGCGCCAGCAGCCAAGACAGGTACACTGAAGCTTTCTTT
TRBJ1-5 | - | TRBV4-3 | - | CASSQGGGKEDQPQHF | TGCGCCAGCAGCCAAGGGGGAGGGAAGGAGGATCAGCCCCAGCATTTT
TRBJ1-1 | TRBD1 | TRBV19 | many | CASRTGGTEAFF | TGTGCCAGTAGGACAGGGGGTACTGAAGCTTTCTTT
TRBJ2-1 | - | TRBV6-1 | - | CASSEVPGSYNEQFF | TGTGCCAGCAGTGAAGTTCCGGGTTCCTACAATGAGCAGTTCTTC
TRBJ2-5 | TRBD2 | TRBV7-9 | - | CASSFLQGGYQETQYF | TGTGCCAGCAGCTTTCTGCAGGGAGGGTACCAAGAGACCCAGTACTTC
TRBJ2-2 | - | TRBV7-6 | few | CASSLRDRNTGELFF | TGTGCCAGCAGCCTCCGAGACAGAAACACCGGGGAGCTGTTTTTT
TRBJ1-6 | TRBD1 | TRBV14 | few | CASSQDHSDRAYNSPLHF | TGTGCCAGCAGCCAAGATCACTCGGACAGGGCCTATAATTCACCCCTCCACTTT
TRBJ1-2 | - | TRBV6-1 | few | CASSPGGPGGYTF | TGTGCCAGCAGTCCCGGGGGGCCAGGTGGCTACACCTTC
TRBJ2-1 | TRBD1 | TRBV27 | - | CASSGWGQGNNEQFF | TGTGCCAGCAGTGGCTGGGGACAGGGAAACAATGAGCAGTTCTTC
TRBJ2-1 | TRBD2 | TRBV27 | - | CASSLGSGGYNEQFF | TGTGCCAGCAGTTTAGGTAGCGGGGGGTACAATGAGCAGTTCTTC
TRBJ1-3 | - | TRBV11-2 | few | CASRHTRGYSGNTIYF | TGTGCCAGCAGACACACACGGGGGTACTCTGGAAACACCATATATTTT
TRBJ2-2 | TRBD1 | TRBV6-5 | - | CASSYRDRGRGELFF | TGTGCCAGCAGTTATCGGGACAGGGGTCGCGGGGAGCTGTTTTTT
TRBJ2-2 | - | TRBV4-1 | many | CASSPRQREDGELFF | TGCGCCAGCAGCCCCAGGCAGAGGGAGGACGGGGAGCTGTTTTTT
TRBJ1-1 | - | TRBV4-1 | many | CASSQEAVLGIGTEAFF | TGCGCCAGCAGCCAAGAAGCAGTTTTGGGAATAGGCACTGAAGCTTTCTTT
TRBJ2-1 | TRBD2 | TRBV4-1 | - | CASGPGGLEQFF | TGCGCCAGCGGCCCGGGGGGGCTTGAGCAGTTCTTC
TRBJ2-1 | - | TRBV9 | few | CASSVAHGWGDNEQFF | TGTGCCAGCAGCGTAGCCCACGGCTGGGGGGACAATGAGCAGTTCTTC
TRBJ2-7 | - | TRBV10-3 | few | CAISESASRAEQYF | TGTGCCATCAGTGAGTCGGCGAGTCGAGCGGAGCAGTACTTC
TRBJ2-1 | - | TRBV7-2 | few | CASSYIWADEQFF | TGTGCCAGCAGCTACATCTGGGCGGATGAGCAGTTCTTC
TRBJ2-1 | - | TRBV6-1 | many | CASSVSQGGYNEQFF | TGTGCCAGCAGTGTAAGCCAAGGAGGGTACAATGAGCAGTTCTTC
TRBJ1-6 | TRBD1 | TRBV7-9 | few | CASSLGDRGSNSPLHF | TGTGCCAGCAGCCTGGGGGACAGGGGTTCTAATTCACCCCTCCACTTT
TRBJ2-5 | - | TRBV7-6 | - | CASNFNGETQYF | TGTGCCAGCAATTTCAACGGGGAGACCCAGTACTTC
TRBJ1-5 | - | TRBV4-1 | - | CASSPGFLEGNQPQHF | TGCGCCAGCAGCCCCGGGTTTCTAGAGGGCAATCAGCCCCAGCATTTT